This T cell receptor (beta chain) was identified during a study of blood T cell repertoires in COVID-19. Across the whole study: The analysed material was cDNA or gDNA that came from T cells, B-cell-depleted T cells, or PBMCs.

Source study methods: Quantification of nucleated cells was approximated via reference gene primer amplification. Profiled with immunoSEQ multiplex PCR; TCRdb holds only in-frame clones, not every one. The V and J calls and clone size were taken over from that table, and D and trimming were inferred from the DNA. The sample contains fewer than 350,000 clones, around four fifths of which appear only once. Trimming stripped 3 bases from V and 0 bases from J, with 16 bases between. This CDR3 has 16 residues. Germline CDR1 is SGHRS and CDR2 is YFSETQ. The origin of this receptor is a woman between 50 and 59 years old with active or convalescent COVID-19. The V and J genes are TRBV5-1 and TRBJ2-7, with D perhaps matching TRBD2 (6 bases). The sample comprised peripheral blood. CDR3 bases: TGCGCCAGCAGCTGGAGGGCTGGGGTTAGCTCCTACGAGCAGTACTTC. Translated, it gives CASSWRAGVSSYEQYF. Drawing the rest from reference TRBV5-1 and TRBJ2-7, the complete variable domain is KAGVTQTPRYLIKTRGQQVTLSCSPISGHRSVSWYQQTPGQGLQFLFEYFSETQRNKGNFPGRFSGRQFSNSRSEMNVSTLELGDSALYLCASSWRAGVSSYEQYFGPGTRLTVT.